This T cell receptor beta chain was profiled in a study of T cells after yellow fever vaccination (dated by TCRdb to the late 2010s). About the full investigation: The SMART-Seq v4 Ultra Low Input RNA kit was used to prepare libraries from fractions with low cell numbers. Bulk TCR alpha and beta repertoires were sequenced longitudinally to track T-cell clones before and after primary and booster YFV17D yellow fever vaccination. The cohort comprised two healthy male donors, one aged 18 to 29 and one aged 30 to 40 years. Blood samples were taken at several timepoints before and after primary and secondary immunization, and bulk PBMC replicates and cell subsets were isolated. Results and caveats for the whole study, not just this receptor: The study included only a couple of donors, which limits how far the findings can be generalized. Compared with the primary T-cell response, the secondary T-cell response was faster but weaker, reaching its peak on day 5 rather than on day 15. A small fraction of clonotypes showed up in both the CD4 and CD8 compartments, probably as a result of convergent recombination. Most clones expanded after primary vaccination (around 96% of CD4 and 88% of CD8) were re-detected after the booster, suggesting that broad memory maintenance occurred. Because abundant contaminating clonotypes from the bulk population could be contained in FACS-sorted repertoires, computational filtering was required.

Worth noting for this clonotype: Its antigen is unknown. Nothing much larger sits one base from this clone, and base qualities are not available.

Interpreted using the paper, the treatment or condition label stands for: live attenuated yellow fever vaccine strain. At each blood-draw timepoint, two biological replicates of bulk PBMCs were collected. PBMCs were isolated from peripheral blood using a standard Ficoll-Paque protocol. RNA was extracted with TriZol from bulk PBMCs, CD4 and CD8 fractions, and dextramer-positive and dextramer-negative fractions. TCR cDNA was synthesized by 5'RACE template switching, through which a universal primer site and unique molecular identifiers were introduced. cDNA synthesis was primed from both the TCR alpha and TCR beta constant segments. Libraries were amplified in two PCR steps, with sample barcodes and sequencing adapters added in the second step. Sequencing of the libraries was done on either Illumina HiSeq 2500 (2x100 bp) or NovaSeq (2x150 bp). The authors' pipeline ran thus. MIGEC handled demultiplexing of reads and collapsing into UMI consensus sequences, while MiXCR performed V(D)J alignment. Vaccine-responding clonotypes were defined with edgeR using replicate PBMC samples, requiring FDR below 0.01 and a log2 fold change above 5 up to day 15. Each bulk clonotype was labeled CD4 or CD8 based on which sequenced repertoire, CD4 or CD8, contained the clonotype at higher abundance. Using fastp at Q25 and MiXCR, TCRdb reprocessed the public reads and kept productive beta chains. Here each entry gathers all rows of one CDR3 protein and keeps the most common genes and DNA. The V and J calls, along with clone size, are taken from TCRdb and not from the paper's own processing. This sample comprises a few hundred thousand distinct CDR3 sequences, 6.8% of them detected only once. The ten largest clones capture roughly 19% of the sample.

Sequencing was performed on PBMCs, taken approximately 47 days after the first yellow fever vaccination. The TCR comes from a man younger than 35 who received the YFV17D yellow fever vaccine.

The nucleotides read TGTGCCAGCAGTTATCAACTAGGCAGGGCTTACACCGGGGAGCTGTTTTTT. Its translation is CASSYQLGRAYTGELFF. Here the chain combines TRBV6-2 or TRBV6-3 and TRBJ2-2; the D gene cannot be resolved beyond TRBD1 or TRBD2, each matching 5 bases. Trimming takes 3 bases from V and 3 bases from J, and the germline ends sit 17 bases apart. Looking up the germline V gene yields CDR1 MNHEY and CDR2 SVGEGT. Taken from cysteine to phenylalanine, the CDR3 has 17 residues. The kept DNA is CDR3 alone, 51 bases in frame from the first base.